The 27 T cell receptor beta chains in this list originate from one sample, sequenced in a study of blood T cell repertoires in COVID-19. Sequencing was performed with immunoSEQ multiplex PCR; in TCRdb, only in-frame clones are kept and a portion is missing. The sample contains approximately 160,000 clones, approximately 84% of which appear only once. The specimen sequenced was peripheral blood. The source is an older woman with COVID-19, enrolled during active disease.

V is TRBV18 and J is TRBJ1-4; D not resolved. CDR1 KGHSH and CDR2 LQKENI come from the germline V gene. V was cut by 1 base and J by 8 bases, with 8 bases left in between. The length of the CDR3 is 13 residues. CDR3 protein: CASSPQEGEKLFF. In nucleotides, the CDR3 is TGTGCCAGCTCACCACAGGAGGGAGAAAAACTGTTTTTT.

The chain couples TRBV7-3 to TRBJ2-2; 7 bases line up with TRBD2. Germline trimming cut 2 bases from V and 4 bases from J; bases unmatched to any gene: 1. Germline V gene lookup returns CDR1 SGHTA and CDR2 FQGTGA. This CDR3 has 14 amino acids. CDR3: CASSLGEGTGELFF. In DNA form, the CDR3 reads TGTGCCAGCAGCTTAGGGGAGGGCACCGGGGAGCTGTTTTTT.

On this clone itself: The same CDR3 can be traced to other DNA sequences in this sample. The rearrangement uses TRBV29-1 and TRBJ2-7; TRBD2 matches 10 bases. CDR3 size: 14 residues. Germline CDR1 reads SQVTM; CDR2 reads ANQGSEA. V lost 3 bases, J lost 3 bases, and 5 bases stayed unmatched. The CDR3 spells CSVDGLAGDYEQYF. The DNA of the CDR3 is TGCAGCGTTGACGGGCTAGCGGGAGACTACGAGCAGTACTTC.

The chain uses TRBV3-1 (or the pseudogene TRBV3-2) and TRBJ2-3; TRBD1 aligns across 7 bases. The J segment lost 4 bases and the V segment lost 5 bases, leaving 3 bases of the junction unmatched. The CDR3 spans 13 residues. Germline V gives CDR1 LGHDT, CDR2 YNNKEL (reference sequence). The CDR3 reads CASSSRGPDTQYF. For the CDR3, the DNA is TGTGCCAGCAGCTCGAGGGGGCCAGATACGCAGTATTTT.

The rearrangement links TRBV27 to TRBJ2-5, with unresolved D. V was cut by 3 bases and J by 5 bases, with 13 bases left in between. Germline CDR1 reads MNHEY; CDR2 reads SMNVEV (reference sequence). This CDR3 contains 14 residues. In DNA form, the CDR3 reads TGTGCCAGCAGTTTTTTTGGGCAGAAGGAGACCCAGTACTTC. It encodes CASSFFGQKETQYF.

The genes are TRBV12-3 or TRBV12-4 and TRBJ2-1; no clear D. The V end lost 3 bases, the J end lost 8 bases, and 11 bases lay between the germline ends. The CDR3 is 13 amino acids. The CDR3 reads CASSFRAIHEQFF. As DNA, the CDR3 is TGTGCCAGCAGTTTTCGAGCTATCCATGAGCAGTTCTTC.

J is TRBJ2-1 and V is TRBV18, with 8 bases identical to TRBD1. The CDR3 extends over 17 amino acids. Germline CDR1 reads KGHSH; CDR2 reads LQKENI. V shed 2 bases, J shed 0 bases, and the junction held 6 bases outside the gene matches. The CDR3: CASSPSGQASSYNEQFF. CDR3 nucleotide sequence: TGTGCCAGCTCACCATCGGGACAGGCGAGCTCCTACAATGAGCAGTTCTTC.

The J gene is TRBJ2-7, the V gene TRBV6-5; 12 positions match TRBD2. V gave up 5 bases and J gave up 7 bases; unmatched junction bases: 6. Germline V gene sequence: CDR1 MNHEY, CDR2 SVGAGI. CDR3 size: 14 residues. This CDR3 is CASSPSGRAREQYF. For the CDR3, the DNA is TGTGCCAGCAGTCCTAGCGGGAGGGCTAGAGAGCAGTACTTC.

This chain joins TRBV6-6 and TRBJ2-2, with 8 bases matching TRBD1. Unmatched junction bases numbered 5, after V lost 5 bases and J lost 6 bases. Germline V gene data show CDR1 as MNHNY and CDR2 as SVGAGI (reference sequence). The CDR3 runs 14 residues. The DNA of the CDR3 is TGTGCCAGCAGTAAGACAGGGGAGTCCGGGGAGCTGTTTTTT. Its translation is CASSKTGESGELFF.

The genes are TRBV7-9 and TRBJ2-2, with 7 positions matching TRBD2. The length of the CDR3 is 18 residues. The J segment lost 0 bases and the V segment lost 1 base, leaving 8 bases of the junction unmatched. Germline CDR1 SEHNR, CDR2 FQNEAQ (reference sequence). In DNA form, the CDR3 reads TGTGCCAGCAGCTTAGGAATGGCCGGACTAGCGAACACCGGGGAGCTGTTTTTT. It codes for CASSLGMAGLANTGELFF.

J is TRBJ1-2 and V is TRBV6-5, with a tentative D call TRBD1 (6 bases). Deletions cut 5 bases from V and 5 bases from J, with 15 bases between. The CDR3 loop spans 14 amino acids. Germline loops: CDR1 MNHEY, CDR2 SVGAGI. The CDR3 sequence: CASSKQGSGYGYTF. Written as DNA, the CDR3 is TGTGCCAGCAGTAAACAGGGCTCGGGGTATGGCTACACCTTC.

J is TRBJ1-1 and V is TRBV2, with D hard to call. Germline CDR1 reads SNHLY; CDR2 reads FYNNEI. The CDR3 extends over 11 amino acids. The V end was cut by 11 bases, the J end by 1 base, with 8 bases between. CDR3 sequence reads: CARRQNTEAFF. CDR3 nucleotides: TGTGCCCGCCGACAGAACACTGAAGCTTTCTTT.

J is TRBJ1-4 and V is TRBV5-4; perhaps TRBD1 as D (6 bases). Trimming cost V 4 bases and J 4 bases, with 14 bases left between them. Germline V gene data show CDR1 as SGHNT and CDR2 as YYREEE (reference sequence). CDR3 length: 15 amino acids. CDR3 protein: CASSQVGGRNEKLFF. The CDR3 DNA follows: TGTGCCAGCAGCCAGGTGGGGGGGCGTAATGAAAAACTGTTTTTT.

The chain is built from TRBV12-3 or TRBV12-4 and TRBJ1-2, with D maybe TRBD1 (6 bases). Between the trimmed V and J ends, which lost 6 bases and 5 bases, there was a span of 13 bases. The CDR3 totals 13 residues. In DNA form, the CDR3 reads TGTGCCAGCAGCCCGGGACACCGGTATGGCTACACCTTC. Protein: CASSPGHRYGYTF.

This sequence joins TRBV7-6 and TRBJ2-3, with a weak D call TRBD1 (5 bases). The V and J ends lost 5 bases and 0 bases respectively, with 12 bases between them. CDR1 SGHVS and CDR2 FNYEAQ come from the germline V gene. This CDR3 contains 15 residues. CDR3 residues: CASSPRQLSTDTQYF. In DNA, the CDR3 is TGTGCCAGCAGCCCAAGACAGTTAAGCACAGATACGCAGTATTTT.

About this clone itself: The limits of the CDR3 on the DNA are not certain, so only TCRdb's listed CDR3 is given. The chain recombines TRBV6-1 with TRBJ2-5; the D call of TRBD1 is as the table states it, not checked on the DNA. The length of the CDR3 is 14 amino acids, counting both ends. Looked up from germline, CDR1 is MNHNS and CDR2 is SASEGT. CDR3: CASSEFGQGASCNF.

The J gene is TRBJ1-5, the V gene TRBV18, with 9 nucleotides matching TRBD1. Germline loops: CDR1 KGHSH, CDR2 LQKENI. CDR3 length equals 17 residues. With V trimmed by 0 bases and J by 4 bases, 7 bases remained unmatched. CDR3 nucleotide sequence: TGTGCCAGCTCACCACCGCGAGGACAGGGGAGGAATCAGCCCCAGCATTTT. Translated, it gives CASSPPRGQGRNQPQHF. Full variable domain (rest looked up from reference TRBV18 and TRBJ1-5): NAGVMQNPRHLVRRRGQEARLRCSPMKGHSHVYWYRQLPEEGLKFMVYLQKENIIDESGMPKERFSAEFPKEGPSILRIQQVVRGDSAAYFCASSPPRGQGRNQPQHFGDGTRLSIL.

This clone was counted a single time. The chain carries TRBV7-2 and TRBJ2-2; the D gene is possibly TRBD1 (6 bases). The germline gives CDR1 SGHTA, CDR2 FQGNSA. The CDR3 length is 13 residues. V lost 2 bases, J lost 6 bases, and 7 bases lay in between. CDR3 loop: CASSLRGSGELFF. In DNA form, the CDR3 reads TGTGCCAGCAGCTTAAGGGGGTCCGGGGAGCTGTTTTTT.

The chain employs TRBV4-2 and TRBJ2-1, with 13 bases identical to TRBD2. The CDR3 covers 16 residues. Trimming at V came to 4 bases and at J to 2 bases, leaving 2 bases not matched to a gene. Looked up from germline, CDR1 is LGHNA and CDR2 is YNFKEQ. CDR3 DNA: TGTGCCAGCAGCCCCGGGACTAGCGGGACCTACAATGAGCAGTTCTTC. Residues: CASSPGTSGTYNEQFF.

This clone was picked up one time. This CDR3 reads CATSDPGTSAYNEQFF. As DNA, the CDR3 is TGTGCCACCAGTGATCCCGGGACTAGCGCCTACAATGAGCAGTTCTTC. The chain recombines TRBV24-1 with TRBJ2-1; 10 nucleotides line up with TRBD2. V was clipped by 3 bases and J by 2 bases; unmatched bases: 3. Germline CDR1 and CDR2: KGHDR and SFDVKD. The CDR3 is 16 residues long.

This clone was observed once. This sequence joins TRBV2 and TRBJ1-2; D may be TRBD1 (5 bases). This CDR3 comprises 13 residues. With 6 bases removed from V and 3 bases from J, the gap between germline ends came to 11 bases. Looked up from germline, CDR1 is SNHLY and CDR2 is FYNNEI. As DNA, the CDR3 is TGTGCCAGCAGGACGGGGGTTGACTATGGCTACACCTTC. Its protein is CASRTGVDYGYTF.

The genes are TRBV9 and TRBJ1-1; 8 positions match TRBD1. The CDR3 is 17 residues long. CDR1 and CDR2 (germline): SGDLS, YYNGEE. The V segment lost 4 bases and the J segment 6 bases; nucleotides outside the gene matches: 17. The CDR3: CASSFGQGRPSPAEAFF. CDR3 DNA: TGTGCCAGCAGCTTTGGACAGGGCAGGCCCTCCCCGGCTGAAGCTTTCTTT.

The chain carries TRBV5-1 and TRBJ1-3, with 8 bases lining up with TRBD1. With V trimmed by 3 bases and J by 0 bases, 2 bases remained unmatched. CDR1 and CDR2 from the germline V gene are SGHRS and YFSETQ. The CDR3 is made up of 15 amino acids. The CDR3 here is CASSSQGGSGNTIYF. The CDR3 nucleotides read TGCGCCAGCAGCTCACAGGGGGGCTCTGGAAACACCATATATTTT.

The chain employs TRBV2 and TRBJ1-4, with 10 nucleotides matching TRBD1. CDR1 and CDR2 (germline): SNHLY, FYNNEI. The CDR3 sequence is 15 residues long. Trimming at V came to 4 bases and at J to 8 bases, leaving 7 bases not matched to a gene. CDR3 region: CASSVGQGYFEKLFF. DNA for the CDR3: TGTGCCAGCAGTGTGGGACAGGGGTATTTCGAAAAACTGTTTTTT.

This chain links TRBV2 with TRBJ1-2, with D unresolved. CDR1 and CDR2 (germline): SNHLY, FYNNEI. Trimming cost V 3 bases and J 4 bases, with 9 bases left between them. The CDR3 spans 13 residues. Written as DNA, the CDR3 is TGTGCCAGCAGTGAGAGCCCTATCTATGGCTACACCTTC. It is translated as CASSESPIYGYTF.

This chain connects TRBV25-1 to TRBJ2-3, with 7 nucleotides matching TRBD2. The CDR3 runs 16 residues. Trimming removed 2 bases from V and 0 bases from J; junction bases left unmatched: 5. Germline values: CDR1 MGHDK, CDR2 SYGVNS. Here the CDR3 reads CASSEASGTSTDTQYF. The CDR3 nucleotides are TGTGCCAGCAGTGAAGCTAGCGGTACTAGCACAGATACGCAGTATTTT.

The gene calls are TRBV6-5 and TRBJ1-1; D remains ambiguous. Germline CDR1 is MNHEY and CDR2 is SVGAGI. This CDR3 is built from 13 residues. V lost 7 bases, J lost 3 bases, and 12 bases lay in between. The CDR3 reads CASTDYRDTEAFF. DNA of the CDR3: TGTGCCAGCACCGACTATAGGGACACTGAAGCTTTCTTT.